The T cell receptor beta chain described here comes from a study of tumor-infiltrating lymphocytes in primary liver carcinoma. The study, taken as a whole, reports: Relative to tumor region pairs, the tumor-adjacent and tumor-blood pairs showed overlap that was lower. Owing to bulk unsorted samples, no comparison was made between CD4+ and CD8+ repertoires. Top-250-clone fractions were significantly higher in tumors than in blood (p = 0.039).

Regarding this clonotype: The antigen is not known. Possible read error: a much larger clone is one base away.

Constant-region priming of approximately 500 ng total RNA yielded TCR beta cDNA. Nested multiplex PCR, run for three rounds with slightly modified ARM-PCR, yielded TCR beta libraries. Forward primers for TRBV1-TRBV30 and a C-beta reverse primer served the first two PCR rounds, at about 10 cycles each. TCRdb recomputed calls from the multiplex PCR reads with MiXCR, one row per CDR3 protein. The sample carries 300,000 to 400,000 distinct CDR3 sequences, 65% recorded once. The CDR3 totals 19 residues. Trimming removed 4 bases from V and 3 bases from J; junction bases left unmatched: 19. Germline V gives CDR1 MNHEY, CDR2 SVGEGT. Germline DNA was also extracted, with blood RNA taken from unsorted whole blood. Preoperatively, roughly 4 milliliters of peripheral blood were collected.

The TCR comes from a man aged 40-50 years with primary liver carcinoma and hepatitis B virus infection. Sequences were obtained from peripheral blood. The genes are TRBV6-2 or TRBV6-3 and TRBJ2-7, with 9 bases aligning to TRBD1. The CDR3 is CASSFMSGQGFKDGYEQYF. The CDR3, as DNA: TGTGCCAGCAGTTTTATGTCGGGACAGGGATTCAAGGATGGCTACGAGCAGTACTTC.